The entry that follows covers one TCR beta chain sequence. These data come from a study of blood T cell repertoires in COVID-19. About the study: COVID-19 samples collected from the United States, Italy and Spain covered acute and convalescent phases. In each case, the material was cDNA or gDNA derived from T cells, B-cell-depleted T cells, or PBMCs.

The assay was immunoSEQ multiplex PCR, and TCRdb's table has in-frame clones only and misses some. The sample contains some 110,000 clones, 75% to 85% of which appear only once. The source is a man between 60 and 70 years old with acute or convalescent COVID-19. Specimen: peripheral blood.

The CDR3 protein is CATSDGVGNQPQHF. CDR3 in DNA: TGTGCCACCAGTGACGGGGTAGGGAATCAGCCCCAGCATTTT. The rearrangement joins TRBV24-1 to TRBJ1-5; D unclear. Between the trimmed V and J ends, which lost 4 bases and 4 bases, there was a span of 10 bases. The CDR3 is 14 amino acids. The germline V gene encodes CDR1 KGHDR and CDR2 SFDVKD.